The clone carrying this TCR beta chain was seen a few times. This specimen belongs to a study of tumor and adjacent non-tumor tissue in lung cancer. The library came from three nested PCR rounds adapted from ARM-PCR protocols. Via MiXCR, TCRdb re-called the multiplex PCR reads, giving one row per CDR3 protein. Of 90,000 to 100,000 distinct CDR3 sequences detected, 75% to 90% appear once; the ten largest clones hold 30%. The template was RNA from unsorted bulk tissue. The normal lung tissue was taken more than 3 cm from the tumor edge. Germline loops: CDR1 MDHEN, CDR2 SYDVKM. This CDR3 comprises 18 residues. V lost 6 bases, J lost 3 bases, and 23 bases lay in between.

The receptor comes from a man aged 55 to 70 with small cell lung cancer. This rearrangement joins TRBV28 to TRBJ1-4, with no clear D. Sequences were obtained from distant non-tumor lung tissue. The CDR3 is CASSPLFLPRAPNEKLFF. The DNA of the CDR3 is TGTGCCAGCAGCCCGCTCTTTCTCCCCCGGGCACCTAATGAAAAACTGTTTTTT. Based on the CDR3 plus reference TRBV28 and TRBJ1-4, the full variable domain is DVKVTQSSRYLVKRTGEKVFLECVQDMDHENMFWYRQDPGLGLRLIYFSYDVKMKEKGDIPEGYSVSREKKERFSLILESASTNQTSMYLCASSPLFLPRAPNEKLFFGSGTQLSVL.